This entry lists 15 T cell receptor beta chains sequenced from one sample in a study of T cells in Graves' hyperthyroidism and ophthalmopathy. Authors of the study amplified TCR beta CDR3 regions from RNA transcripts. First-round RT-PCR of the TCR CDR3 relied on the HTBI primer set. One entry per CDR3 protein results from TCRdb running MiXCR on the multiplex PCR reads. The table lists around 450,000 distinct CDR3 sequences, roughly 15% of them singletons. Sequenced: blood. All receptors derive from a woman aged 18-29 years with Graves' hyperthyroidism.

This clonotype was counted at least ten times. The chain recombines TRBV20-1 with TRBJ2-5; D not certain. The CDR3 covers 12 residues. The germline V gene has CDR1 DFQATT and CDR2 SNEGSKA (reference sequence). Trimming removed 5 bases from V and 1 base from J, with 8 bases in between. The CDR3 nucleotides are TGCAGTGCTTTCAGGTCCCAAGAGACCCAGTACTTC. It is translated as CSAFRSQETQYF.

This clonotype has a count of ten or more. The CDR3 DNA reads as TGTGCCAGCAGTTTATCGGTTCACCGGGAGACCCAGTACTTC. As protein: CASSLSVHRETQYF. The V and J genes are TRBV27 and TRBJ2-5; D call uncertain. Germline CDR1 MNHEY, CDR2 SMNVEV (reference sequence). The CDR3 length is 14 residues. With 0 bases removed from V and 5 bases from J, the gap between germline ends came to 10 bases.

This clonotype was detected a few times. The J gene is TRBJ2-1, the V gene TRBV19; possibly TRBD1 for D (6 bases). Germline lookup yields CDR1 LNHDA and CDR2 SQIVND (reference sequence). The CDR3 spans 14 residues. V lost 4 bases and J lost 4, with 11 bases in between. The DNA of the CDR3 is TGTGCCAGTAGTACCGGACAGATTTACAATGAGCAGTTCTTC. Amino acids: CASSTGQIYNEQFF.

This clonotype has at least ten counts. The CDR3 region is CASSLGGVLYNEQFF. The CDR3 DNA reads as TGTGCCAGCAGTTTGGGGGGGGTTCTTTACAATGAGCAGTTCTTC. V is TRBV28 and J is TRBJ2-1; 7 positions match TRBD2. CDR1 is MDHEN and CDR2 is SYDVKM in the germline V gene. The CDR3 has 15 residues. The V and J ends lost 3 bases and 4 bases, in that order; junction bases with no gene match: 6.

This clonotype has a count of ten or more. The DNA of the CDR3 is TGTGCCAGCAGTGTGGCGGGGGGGGACAATGAGCAGTTCTTC. Protein sequence: CASSVAGGDNEQFF. This chain connects TRBV2 to TRBJ2-1, with TRBD2 identical over 9 bases. Trimming took 4 bases from V and 5 from J; bases not matched to a gene: 3. Germline-derived CDR1 and CDR2 are SNHLY and FYNNEI. There are 14 residues in the CDR3.

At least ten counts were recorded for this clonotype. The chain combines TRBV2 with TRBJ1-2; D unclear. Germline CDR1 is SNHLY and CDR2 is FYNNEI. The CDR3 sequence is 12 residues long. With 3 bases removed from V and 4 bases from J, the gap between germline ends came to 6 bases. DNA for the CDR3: TGTGCCAGCAGTGAGCGGGGCTATGGCTACACCTTC. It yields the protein CASSERGYGYTF.

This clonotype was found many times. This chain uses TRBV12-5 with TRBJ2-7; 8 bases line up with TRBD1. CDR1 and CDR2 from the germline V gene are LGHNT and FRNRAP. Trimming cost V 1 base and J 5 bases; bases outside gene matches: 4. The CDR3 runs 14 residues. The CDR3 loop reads CASGLGTGMDEQYF. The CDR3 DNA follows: TGTGCTAGTGGTTTGGGGACAGGGATGGACGAGCAGTACTTC.

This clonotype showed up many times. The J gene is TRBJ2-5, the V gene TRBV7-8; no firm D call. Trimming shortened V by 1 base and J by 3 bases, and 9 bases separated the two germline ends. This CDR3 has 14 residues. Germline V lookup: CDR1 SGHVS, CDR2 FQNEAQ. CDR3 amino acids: CASSLVGPKETQYF. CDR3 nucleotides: TGTGCCAGCAGCTTAGTAGGGCCCAAAGAGACCCAGTACTTC.

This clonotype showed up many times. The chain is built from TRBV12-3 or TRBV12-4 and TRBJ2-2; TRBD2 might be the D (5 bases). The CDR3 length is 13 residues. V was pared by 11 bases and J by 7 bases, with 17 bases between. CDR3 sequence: CAATLGRGGELFF. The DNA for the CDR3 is TGTGCCGCGACCCTGGGTCGGGGCGGGGAGCTGTTTTTT.

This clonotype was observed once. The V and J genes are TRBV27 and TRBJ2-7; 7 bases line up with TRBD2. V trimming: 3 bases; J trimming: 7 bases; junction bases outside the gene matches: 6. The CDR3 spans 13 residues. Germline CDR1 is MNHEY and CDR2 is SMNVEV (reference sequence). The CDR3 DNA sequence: TGTGCCAGCAGTTTGAACGGGAGGCGGGAGCAGTACTTC. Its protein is CASSLNGRREQYF.

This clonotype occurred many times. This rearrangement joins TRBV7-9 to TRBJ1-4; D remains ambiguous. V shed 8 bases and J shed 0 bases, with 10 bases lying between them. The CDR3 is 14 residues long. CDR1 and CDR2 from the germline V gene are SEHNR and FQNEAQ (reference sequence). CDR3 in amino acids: CASSEYSTNEKLFF. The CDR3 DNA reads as TGTGCCAGCTCCGAATACTCAACTAATGAAAAACTGTTTTTT.

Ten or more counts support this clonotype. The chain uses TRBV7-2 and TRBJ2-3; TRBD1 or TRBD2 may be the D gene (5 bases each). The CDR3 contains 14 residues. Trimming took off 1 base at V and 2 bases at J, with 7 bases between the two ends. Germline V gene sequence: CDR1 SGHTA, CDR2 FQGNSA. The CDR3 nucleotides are TGTGCCAGCAGCTTAGACGGGACCACAGATACGCAGTATTTT. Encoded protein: CASSLDGTTDTQYF.

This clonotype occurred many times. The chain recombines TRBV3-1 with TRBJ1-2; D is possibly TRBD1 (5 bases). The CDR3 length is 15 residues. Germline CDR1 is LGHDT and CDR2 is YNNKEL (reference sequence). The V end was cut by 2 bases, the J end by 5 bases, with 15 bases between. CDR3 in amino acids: CASSQTGGRYYGYTF. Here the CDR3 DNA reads TGTGCCAGCAGCCAAACAGGTGGCAGATATTATGGCTACACCTTC.

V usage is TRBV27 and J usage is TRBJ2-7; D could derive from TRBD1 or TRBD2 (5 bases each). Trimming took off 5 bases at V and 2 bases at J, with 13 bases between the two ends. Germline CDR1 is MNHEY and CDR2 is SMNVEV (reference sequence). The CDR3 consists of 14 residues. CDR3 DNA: TGTGCCAGCAGTCCGGGACCAACCGCCTACGAGCAGTACTTC. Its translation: CASSPGPTAYEQYF.

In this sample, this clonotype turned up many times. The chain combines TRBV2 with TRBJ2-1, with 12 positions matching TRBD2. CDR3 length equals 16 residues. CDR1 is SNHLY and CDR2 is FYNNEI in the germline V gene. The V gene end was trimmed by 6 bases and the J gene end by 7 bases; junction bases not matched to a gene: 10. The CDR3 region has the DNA TGTGCCAGCAGCGAACGAGGACTAGCGGGACTTAATGAGCAGTTCTTC. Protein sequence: CASSERGLAGLNEQFF.